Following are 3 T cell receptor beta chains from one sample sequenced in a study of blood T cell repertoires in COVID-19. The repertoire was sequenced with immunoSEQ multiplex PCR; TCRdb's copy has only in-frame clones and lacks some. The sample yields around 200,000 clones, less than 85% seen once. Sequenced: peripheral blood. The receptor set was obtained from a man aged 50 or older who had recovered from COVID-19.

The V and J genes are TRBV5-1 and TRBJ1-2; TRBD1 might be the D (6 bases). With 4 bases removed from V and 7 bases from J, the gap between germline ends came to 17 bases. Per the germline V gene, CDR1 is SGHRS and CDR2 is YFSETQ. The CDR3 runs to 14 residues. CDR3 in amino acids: CASSTTTGLSGYTF. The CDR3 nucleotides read TGCGCCAGCAGCACAACAACAGGGTTGAGTGGCTACACCTTC.

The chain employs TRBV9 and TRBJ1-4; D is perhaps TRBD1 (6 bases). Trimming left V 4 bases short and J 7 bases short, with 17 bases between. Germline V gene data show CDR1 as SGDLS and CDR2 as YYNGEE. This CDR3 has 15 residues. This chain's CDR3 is CASSSAGGLGEKLFF. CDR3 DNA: TGTGCCAGCAGCTCCGCCGGGGGGCTCGGTGAAAAACTGTTTTTT. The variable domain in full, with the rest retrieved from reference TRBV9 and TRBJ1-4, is DSGVTQTPKHLITATGQRVTLRCSPRSGDLSVYWYQQSLDQGLQFLIQYYNGEERAKGNILERFSAQQFPDLHSELNLSSLELGDSALYFCASSSAGGLGEKLFFGSGTQLSVL.

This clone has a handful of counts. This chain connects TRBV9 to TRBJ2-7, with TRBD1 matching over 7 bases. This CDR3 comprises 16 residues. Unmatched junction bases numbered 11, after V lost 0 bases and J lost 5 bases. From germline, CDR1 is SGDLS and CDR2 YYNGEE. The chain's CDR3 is CASSVGGGRGLNEQYF. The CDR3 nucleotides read TGTGCCAGCAGCGTAGGAGGGGGCAGGGGGTTGAACGAGCAGTACTTC.